The following is a T cell receptor beta chain sequence with its context. Its antigen is undetermined. This entry comes from a study of T-cell memory formation after mild COVID-19. Study outcomes and limitations: Some clones that responded were present in memory (sampled pre-infection), which suggests cross-reactive memory joined. Whether day 37 second-wave clones are SARS-CoV-2-specific was not confirmed. While clones contracting from day 15 to 85 were balanced between CD4 and CD8, later expanders leaned CD4+.

Deletions cut 1 base from V and 9 bases from J, with 10 bases between. The CDR3 is 14 amino acids. Germline V CDR1 and CDR2: SGHAT, FQNNGV. TCR alpha and TCR beta cDNA libraries with sample barcodes and UMIs came from 5'RACE using constant-segment primers. A single record per CDR3 protein comes from TCRdb applying MiXCR to the 5' RACE reads. The sample yields about 350,000 distinct CDR3 sequences, 20% to 25% seen once. This TCR came from a man between 18 and 29 years old who had mild COVID-19 (a few samples of this study predate the infection). Cell type and time point are not known. Sequencing input: PBMCs or a T cell subset sorted from them (not recorded which). The V gene is TRBV11-2, the J gene TRBJ1-6; the D is unclear. In nucleotides, the CDR3 is TGTGCCAGCAGCTTAGGACCGGGCGGTTCACCCCTCCACTTT. Its translation: CASSLGPGGSPLHF.